These T cell receptor beta chains were read from a single sample in a study of CD8 T cells in ankylosing spondylitis. TCRdb re-called the 5' RACE reads through MiXCR, storing one row per CDR3 protein. The data show under 950,000 distinct CDR3 sequences, around 20% seen once. Sequenced sample: blood, either unsorted or a sorted T cell fraction (not recorded which). The receptors were sampled from a male donor with ankylosing spondylitis. CDR3s include the opening cysteine and the closing phenylalanine or tryptophan. Each record gives: D gene, clone size, J gene, V gene, CDR3 protein, CDR3 DNA. The D gene is left open where the match is weak. A row's size may be missing; if present it is once, few, many or a size class.

NA	few	TRBJ2-3	TRBV6-7	CASSPGHRERTPSTDTQYF	TGTGCCAGCAGTCCAGGCCACAGAGAGCGGACCCCTAGCACAGATACGCAGTATTTT
TRBD1	NA	TRBJ2-1	TRBV20-1	CSASSPGTGSYNEQFF	TGCAGTGCTAGCAGCCCCGGGACAGGGTCTTACAATGAGCAGTTCTTC
NA	NA	TRBJ2-1	TRBV4-1	CASSQEPGAAYNEQFF	TGCGCCAGCAGCCAAGAGCCGGGGGCCGCCTACAATGAGCAGTTCTTC
NA	few	TRBJ2-7	TRBV3-1	CASSQVLSEGEQYF	TGTGCCAGCAGCCAAGTCCTATCCGAGGGAGAGCAGTACTTC
NA	NA	TRBJ2-3	TRBV6-6	CASSRKGADTQYF	TGTGCCAGCAGCCGCAAAGGAGCAGATACGCAGTATTTT
TRBD1	few	TRBJ2-2	TRBV29-1	CSVTGQGVHTGELFF	TGCAGCGTCACCGGACAGGGGGTCCACACCGGGGAGCTGTTTTTT
NA	NA	TRBJ2-5	TRBV4-1	CASSQVLVPETQYF	TGCGCCAGCAGCCAAGTGCTAGTCCCAGAGACCCAGTACTTC
NA	NA	TRBJ1-4	TRBV4-3	CASSQDRGYGEKLFF	TGCGCCAGCAGCCAAGACAGGGGTTATGGCGAAAAACTGTTTTTT
NA	few	TRBJ1-1	TRBV5-6	CASSFTAGGTEAFF	TGTGCCAGCAGCTTCACGGCCGGGGGGACTGAAGCTTTCTTT
TRBD2	NA	TRBJ2-5	TRBV29-1	CSVGSGGETQYF	TGCAGCGTGGGGAGCGGGGGAGAGACCCAGTACTTC
TRBD2	many	TRBJ2-3	TRBV9	CASSGLAGGLNTQYF	TGTGCCAGCAGCGGACTAGCGGGGGGACTCAATACGCAGTATTTT
NA	few	TRBJ2-7	TRBV28	CASLGTLDEQYF	TGTGCCAGCCTAGGGACGCTAGACGAGCAGTACTTC
TRBD2	NA	TRBJ2-1	TRBV5-1	CASSLTSGGANEQFF	TGCGCCAGCAGCTTAACTAGCGGGGGGGCCAATGAGCAGTTCTTC
NA	NA	TRBJ1-2	TRBV2	CASSKSTGTPADGGYTF	TGTGCCAGCAGTAAGAGTACCGGGACTCCGGCCGACGGTGGCTACACCTTC
NA	NA	TRBJ1-1	TRBV20-1	CSARDFRGLNTEAFF	TGCAGTGCTAGAGATTTCAGAGGGTTAAACACTGAAGCTTTCTTT
NA	few	TRBJ2-3	TRBV28	CASRTMDLTTPEDTQYF	TGTGCCAGCAGAACCATGGACCTCACGACACCCGAAGATACGCAGTATTTT
NA	NA	TRBJ2-5	TRBV11-2	CASSPRVGNQETQYF	TGTGCCAGCAGCCCCCGGGTCGGTAACCAAGAGACCCAGTACTTC
NA	few	TRBJ1-1	TRBV7-9	CASSTRLVGRNTEAFF	TGTGCCAGCAGCACTCGACTAGTGGGGCGAAACACTGAAGCTTTCTTT
NA	NA	TRBJ2-3	TRBV9	CASSVVSGASTDTQYF	TGTGCCAGCAGCGTAGTATCAGGGGCAAGCACAGATACGCAGTATTTT
TRBD1	many	TRBJ2-3	TRBV12-3/TRBV12-4	CASSLRGPSTDTQYF	TGTGCCAGCAGTTTAAGGGGGCCGAGCACAGATACGCAGTATTTT
NA	NA	TRBJ1-6	TRBV12-3/TRBV12-4	CASSHTHSPLHF	TGTGCCAGCAGTCATACCCATTCACCCCTCCACTTT
TRBD1	many	TRBJ2-5	TRBV5-1	CASSQIPGQDRQETQYF	TGCGCCAGCAGCCAGATACCGGGACAGGACCGACAAGAGACCCAGTACTTC
TRBD1	few	TRBJ1-5	TRBV6-1	CASKPRQGLGSNQPQHF	TGTGCCAGCAAACCCCGACAGGGTCTTGGGAGCAATCAGCCCCAGCATTTT
NA	NA	TRBJ2-5	TRBV12-3/TRBV12-4	CASSSGLTWTQYF	TGTGCCAGCAGTTCGGGACTCACGTGGACCCAGTACTTC
NA	few	TRBJ2-7	TRBV20-1	CSALDATENSYEQYF	TGCAGTGCGCTAGATGCGACAGAAAACTCCTACGAGCAGTACTTC
NA	NA	TRBJ2-5	TRBV4-2	CASSQALSGRRETQYF	TGTGCCAGCAGCCAAGCTTTGAGCGGGCGGCGAGAGACCCAGTACTTC
NA	NA	TRBJ2-3	TRBV7-9	CASSSDWTNTDTQYF	TGTGCCAGCAGCTCCGACTGGACTAACACAGATACGCAGTATTTT
NA	many	TRBJ2-5	TRBV29-1	CSVEGGLVETQYF	TGCAGCGTTGAAGGGGGGCTCGTAGAGACCCAGTACTTC
NA	few	TRBJ2-2	TRBV30	CAWSPGVNTGELFF	TGTGCCTGGAGTCCGGGAGTGAACACCGGGGAGCTGTTTTTT
NA	few	TRBJ2-7	TRBV12-3/TRBV12-4	CASRIARDTNSYEQYF	TGTGCCAGCAGGATCGCCCGGGACACGAACTCCTACGAGCAGTACTTC
TRBD1	few	TRBJ1-4	TRBV5-6	CASSPDRGRDEKLFF	TGTGCCAGCAGCCCGGACAGGGGGCGAGATGAAAAACTGTTTTTT
TRBD1	many	TRBJ1-5	TRBV28	CASSPSTGMRSNQPQHF	TGTGCCAGCAGTCCATCGACAGGGATGCGTAGCAATCAGCCCCAGCATTTT